This is a list of T cell receptor beta chains from one sample in a study of T cell responses to AZD1222 COVID-19 vaccine. Method: immunoSEQ multiplex PCR; TCRdb's copy keeps in-frame clones and lacks some. The table records 90,000 to 120,000 clones, about 86% of them present only once. The sample here was peripheral blood, taken on day 0 of AZD1222 vaccination. Receptor source: an adult in good health. CDR3s include the opening cysteine and the closing phenylalanine or tryptophan. Each record gives: D gene, J gene, V gene, clone size, CDR3 DNA, CDR3 protein. The D gene is left open where the match is weak. Clone sizes are given selectively: once, few, many, or a class where the clone is expanded.

.	TRBJ1-1	TRBV7-6	.	TGTGCCAGCAGCAGACAGGAAAACACTGAAGCTTTCTTT	CASSRQENTEAFF
.	TRBJ1-4	TRBV7-9	.	TGTGCCAGCATTCAATCGGGGCAGGGTGAAAAACTGTTTTTT	CASIQSGQGEKLFF
TRBD1	TRBJ2-3	TRBV3-1/TRBV3-2	once	TGTGCCAGCAGCCACCCCGACAGGGTCCCAGATACGCAGTATTTT	CASSHPDRVPDTQYF
.	TRBJ2-5	TRBV29-1	.	TGCAGCGTTGCTTTGAGAGAGACCCAGTACTTC	CSVALRETQYF
.	TRBJ2-5	TRBV4-1	.	TGCGCCAGCAGCCACAGGGGAAACGGAGGGGAGACCCAGTACTTC	CASSHRGNGGETQYF
.	TRBJ1-6	TRBV7-2	.	TGTGCCAGCAGCGCTGGAGGGGGGCCCCTAAATTCACCCCTCCACTTT	CASSAGGGPLNSPLHF
TRBD1	TRBJ1-2	TRBV6-5	once	TGTGCCAGCACCCGGGACAGGGGTGATGGCTACACCTTC	CASTRDRGDGYTF
.	TRBJ2-3	TRBV9	.	TGTGCCAGCGGGCCTAGGGGGGGGCCATACGATACGCAGTATTTT	CASGPRGGPYDTQYF
.	TRBJ1-1	TRBV5-1	.	TGCGCCAGCAGCTTGGAGGGGACGGTTATGAACACTGAAGCTTTCTTT	CASSLEGTVMNTEAFF
.	TRBJ1-6	TRBV11-2	.	TGTGCCAGCAGCTTAGTTCAGGGAGGATCACCCCTCCACTTT	CASSLVQGGSPLHF
.	TRBJ1-4	TRBV7-9	.	TGTGCCAGCAGCTTAGTCTATACACCAACTAATGAAAAACTGTTTTTT	CASSLVYTPTNEKLFF
.	TRBJ2-5	TRBV5-1	.	TGCGCCAGCAGCCTCCTGGCGGGGACAGCGGGGGAGACCCAGTACTTC	CASSLLAGTAGETQYF
TRBD1	TRBJ1-2	TRBV28	.	TGTGCCAGCAGTTCGACGACCGCCGGGACAGGGGTGATCTATGGCTACACCTTC	CASSSTTAGTGVIYGYTF
TRBD2	TRBJ2-7	TRBV30	.	TGTGCCTGGAGTTCCATCCCCCCAGCGGGGGGTTACGAGCAGTACTTC	CAWSSIPPAGGYEQYF
TRBD1	TRBJ2-5	TRBV12-3/TRBV12-4	once	TGTGCCAGCAGTTGGACAGGGCAAGAGACCCAGTACTTC	CASSWTGQETQYF
.	TRBJ2-3	TRBV28	.	TGTGCCAGCAGTCCCCAAAGGGGGTTCTATGGGAACGGTATCACAGATACGCAGTATTTT	CASSPQRGFYGNGITDTQYF
.	TRBJ2-4	TRBV7-2	.	TGTGCCAGCAGCTTAGGGGCAGCCAAAAACATTCAGTACTTC	CASSLGAAKNIQYF
.	TRBJ1-2	TRBV11-1	.	TGTGCCAGCAGCCCGACAGGTCTTACACGTAACTATGGCTACACCTTC	CASSPTGLTRNYGYTF
.	TRBJ2-5	TRBV11-2	.	TGTGCCAGCAGAGTGACTAGTACTCAAGAGACCCAGTACTTC	CASRVTSTQETQYF
.	TRBJ1-5	TRBV6-5	.	TGTGCCAGCAGTTACTCATACAGGGATCAGCCCCAGCATTTT	CASSYSYRDQPQHF
TRBD1	TRBJ2-1	TRBV5-4	.	TGTGCCAGCAGCTTGGCTGGGGACAGGGCGTACAATGAGCAGTTCTTC	CASSLAGDRAYNEQFF
.	TRBJ2-1	TRBV24-1	.	TGTGCCACCAGACCGGGACACCAAAATGAGCAGTTCTTC	CATRPGHQNEQFF
TRBD1	TRBJ1-1	TRBV18	many	TGTGCCAGCTCTCGCGGACAGGGAGGCACTGAAGCTTTCTTT	CASSRGQGGTEAFF
.	TRBJ1-4	TRBV3-1/TRBV3-2	once	TGTGCCAGCAGCGCAGGGGAAATCCGAGAAAAACTGTTTTTT	CASSAGEIREKLFF
.	TRBJ1-5	TRBV27	once	TGTGCCAGCAGTGGGACTGGGGGTAGTCAGCCCCAGCATTTT	CASSGTGGSQPQHF
.	TRBJ1-5	TRBV4-2	.	TGTGCCAGCAGCCAAGATATACGGCAGCCCCAGCATTTT	CASSQDIRQPQHF
.	TRBJ1-5	TRBV2	few	TGTGCCAGCAGTGGGGGGGCTAGGGATCAGCCCCAGCATTTT	CASSGGARDQPQHF
.	TRBJ1-1	TRBV7-9	.	TGTGCCAGCAGCTTATCAGGGGTAGACACTGAAGCTTTCTTT	CASSLSGVDTEAFF
.	TRBJ2-5	TRBV12-3/TRBV12-4	.	TGTGCCAGCAGCCCAACCCTTGGGAAGACCCAGTACTTC	CASSPTLGKTQYF
.	TRBJ2-1	TRBV5-1	once	TGCGCCAGCAGCTTGCTCAGGGCGGATGAGCAGTTCTTC	CASSLLRADEQFF
.	TRBJ2-3	TRBV6-6	once	TGTGCCAGCAGTCCCTCGGGGGTCCGCGCTAGCACAGATACGCAGTATTTT	CASSPSGVRASTDTQYF
.	TRBJ2-7	TRBV5-4	.	TGTGCCTGGAGCGGACTTCGTTGGAACGAGCAGTACTTC	CAWSGLRWNEQYF
.	TRBJ2-7	TRBV28	.	TGTGCCAGCAGAAGGGACCTCCGCTACTACGAGCAGTACTTC	CASRRDLRYYEQYF
.	TRBJ1-5	TRBV28	.	TGTGCCAGCAGTTTGAATGGCGGTAATCAGCCCCAGCATTTT	CASSLNGGNQPQHF
TRBD2	TRBJ2-2	TRBV19	.	TGTGCCAGTAGTTACGGGGGGGCGAACACCGGGGAGCTGTTTTTT	CASSYGGANTGELFF
.	TRBJ1-4	TRBV5-6	few	TGTGCCAGCAGCTTGGGCAGGTCGCCCGCTGAAAAACTGTTTTTT	CASSLGRSPAEKLFF
.	TRBJ2-3	TRBV23-1	.	TGCGCCAGCAGTCAAGAGAACCCCCTAAGGGAGACAGATACGCAGTATTTT	CASSQENPLRETDTQYF
.	TRBJ1-3	TRBV24-1	.	TGTGCCACCGGGTCCGAGTCGGGAAACACCATATATTTT	CATGSESGNTIYF
.	TRBJ1-4	TRBV4-1	.	TGCGCCAGCGGCCCTCCAACGGGGGGAAAACTGTTTTTT	CASGPPTGGKLFF
TRBD1	TRBJ1-6	TRBV5-1	few	TGCGCCAGCAGCTTGGCGACAGGGAACAATTCACCCCTCCACTTT	CASSLATGNNSPLHF
.	TRBJ2-5	TRBV5-4	.	TGTGCCAGCAGCTTCAAAGGTATCGAGACCCAGTACTTC	CASSFKGIETQYF
.	TRBJ1-5	TRBV30	.	TGTGCCTGGAATCGACGCTCGTCCAATCAGCCCCAGCATTTT	CAWNRRSSNQPQHF
TRBD1	TRBJ1-5	TRBV30	.	TGTGCCTGGAGTAAGGTGGACAGGAGCAATCAGCCCCAGCATTTT	CAWSKVDRSNQPQHF
TRBD1	TRBJ1-5	TRBV28	.	TGTGCCAGCAGTACGACCGGGACAGGGTATCAGCCCCAGCATTTT	CASSTTGTGYQPQHF